Presented here are 27 T cell receptor beta chains from one specimen sequenced in a study of shared clonotypes between healthy human individuals. TCRdb keeps only in-frame clones here, not all; method: immunoSEQ multiplex PCR. The table shows fewer than 600,000 clones, with roughly 79% occurring only once. Material: PBMCs. The receptors were gathered from a woman aged 40-49 years in good health. Some clones in this sample may be carry-over from other donors' samples.

V is TRBV27 and J is TRBJ2-1, with 9 bases identical to TRBD2. Germline CDR1 reads MNHEY; CDR2 reads SMNVEV (reference sequence). This CDR3 spans 20 amino acids. The trim removed 1 base at V and 0 bases at J, leaving 13 bases unmatched. The CDR3 loop is CASSLWGAGGPLNSYNEQFF. CDR3 coding DNA: TGTGCCAGCAGTTTATGGGGAGCGGGAGGCCCCCTGAACTCCTACAATGAGCAGTTCTTC.

This clone was observed a handful of times. Being one base from a much bigger clone, this may be a read error. It is likely a read error, because the conserved phenylalanine at the end of the CDR3 is missing. As DNA, the CDR3 is TGTGCCAGCAGCCCATCCGTGGGGAGCAATCAGCCCCAGCATTCT. Its translation: CASSPSVGSNQPQHS. This chain connects TRBV25-1 to TRBJ1-5, with no clear D. V lost 6 bases, J lost 1 base, and 13 bases lay in between. This CDR3 comprises 15 residues. The germline gives CDR1 MGHDK, CDR2 SYGVNS.

The chain combines TRBV30 with TRBJ2-1; the D is unclear. V was shortened by 0 bases and J by 2 bases, with 14 bases between the two germline ends. Germline lookup yields CDR1 GTSNPN and CDR2 SVGIG (reference sequence). The CDR3 spans 16 residues. The CDR3 coding sequence is TGTGCCTGGAGTGTAAGGATTGGTATAACCTACAATGAGCAGTTCTTC. It specifies CAWSVRIGITYNEQFF.

V usage is TRBV7-9 and J usage is TRBJ2-3; D is unclear. V lost 4 bases and J 6 bases, leaving 14 bases between the germline ends. This CDR3 spans 14 amino acids. The germline V gene has CDR1 SEHNR and CDR2 FQNEAQ (reference sequence). For the CDR3, the DNA is TGTGCCAGCAGCTCCCACCTGAAGCTGGATACGCAGTATTTT. This encodes CASSSHLKLDTQYF.

The V and J genes are TRBV6-5 and TRBJ2-7; 9 positions match TRBD2. Germline-derived CDR1 and CDR2 are MNHEY and SVGAGI. V lost 5 bases to trimming and J lost 2 bases; unmatched junction nucleotides: 4. The CDR3 contains 14 residues. The CDR3 region is CASSVAGDAYEQYF. As DNA, the CDR3 is TGTGCCAGCAGTGTAGCGGGAGACGCCTACGAGCAGTACTTC.

This chain links TRBV4-1 with TRBJ2-3; 7 nucleotides line up with TRBD1. V lost 0 bases and J lost 4; bases outside the gene matches: 7. From germline, CDR1 is MGHRA and CDR2 YSYEKL. The CDR3 contains 16 residues. This CDR3 is CASSQEETGVADTQYF. Written as DNA, the CDR3 is TGCGCCAGCAGCCAAGAAGAAACAGGGGTGGCAGATACGCAGTATTTT.

This clone was detected many times. This rearrangement joins TRBV15 to TRBJ2-1; 8 bases are shared with TRBD1. Trimming removed 5 bases from V and 0 bases from J; junction bases left unmatched: 6. This CDR3 has 16 amino acids. In germline, CDR1 is LNHNV, CDR2 YYDKDF (reference sequence). In nucleotides, the CDR3 is TGTGCCACCAGCCACCCGACAGGGGACTCCTACAATGAGCAGTTCTTC. Translation: CATSHPTGDSYNEQFF.

The rearrangement links TRBV19 to TRBJ2-3; no clear D. The CDR3 is made up of 14 amino acids. Trimming cost V 4 bases and J 2 bases, with 10 bases left between them. Germline CDR1 reads LNHDA; CDR2 reads SQIVND (reference sequence). The CDR3 nucleotides are TGTGCCAGTAGTACCTTCCCTAACACAGATACGCAGTATTTT. It encodes CASSTFPNTDTQYF.

The V call is TRBV9, the J call TRBJ2-7; D remains unclear. The V and J ends lost 2 bases and 6 bases respectively, with 9 bases between them. The CDR3 runs 12 residues. The germline CDR1 and CDR2 sequences are SGDLS and YYNGEE. CDR3 DNA sequence: TGTGCCAGCAGCGTCCCAGGTTCCGAGCAGTACTTC. Translation gives CASSVPGSEQYF.

J is TRBJ2-7 and V is TRBV11-3; D not resolved. The CDR3 is 14 amino acids. V lost 2 bases, J lost 3 bases, and 11 bases lay in between. The germline V gene has CDR1 SGHNT and CDR2 YENEEA. The CDR3 loop is CASSLPRFCYEQYF. The CDR3 coding sequence is TGTGCCAGCAGCTTACCCAGGTTCTGCTACGAGCAGTACTTC.

Many counts were recorded for this clone. This sample includes further DNA sequences coding for the same CDR3. The chain recombines TRBV30 with TRBJ2-7; the match to TRBD2 covers 7 bases. Trimming took 0 bases from V and 4 from J; bases not matched to a gene: 6. The V gene's germline CDR1 is GTSNPN and CDR2 SVGIG (reference sequence). CDR3 length equals 14 residues. For the CDR3, the DNA is TGTGCCTGGAGTGTACCCGGGGGAGGGTACGAGCAGTACTTC. It encodes CAWSVPGGGYEQYF.

This clone appeared a few times. The chain employs TRBV28 and TRBJ1-2; no clear D. The CDR3 has 14 residues. CDR1 MDHEN and CDR2 SYDVKM come from the germline V gene. V lost 2 bases and J 7 bases, leaving 14 bases between the germline ends. CDR3 sequence reads: CASSLKDIAGGYTF. In DNA form, the CDR3 reads TGTGCCAGCAGTTTAAAAGACATTGCGGGTGGCTACACCTTC.

This chain connects TRBV20-1 to TRBJ2-2; D not certain. This CDR3 comprises 11 residues. The ends were cut back, 6 bases at V and 6 bases at J, with 8 bases in the middle. The germline CDR1 and CDR2 sequences are DFQATT and SNEGSKA (reference sequence). DNA for the CDR3: TGCAGTGCCCCCGGTGCCGGGGAGCTGTTTTTT. It translates to CSAPGAGELFF.

The CDR3 loop reads CSVEPGTGFYNEQFF. The CDR3, as DNA: TGCAGCGTTGAACCCGGGACAGGGTTCTACAATGAGCAGTTCTTC. V usage is TRBV29-1 and J usage is TRBJ2-1, with 9 bases lining up with TRBD1. This CDR3 is 15 amino acids long. With 2 bases clipped from V and 3 bases from J, the junction kept 5 bases outside the gene matches. The germline V gene encodes CDR1 SQVTM and CDR2 ANQGSEA.

Concerning this clone: Other DNA sequences in the same sample also yield this CDR3. The CDR3 here is CASSLGGVSYEQYF. The CDR3, as DNA: TGTGCCAGCAGCTTAGGAGGGGTTAGCTACGAGCAGTACTTC. This chain links TRBV7-9 with TRBJ2-7; D may be TRBD1 or TRBD2 (5 bases each). Germline CDR1 and CDR2: SEHNR and FQNEAQ (reference sequence). CDR3 length: 14 residues. V gave up 1 base and J gave up 3 bases, with 10 bases separating them.

The V call is TRBV6-6, the J call TRBJ2-7, with 8 bases matching TRBD2. The CDR3 length is 13 residues. Germline loops: CDR1 MNHNY, CDR2 SVGAGI (reference sequence). Trimming took 6 bases from V and 3 from J; bases not matched to a gene: 4. The CDR3 reads CASSGTSYYEQYF. The CDR3 nucleotides read TGTGCCAGCAGCGGGACTAGTTACTACGAGCAGTACTTC.

The table lists this clone with a few counts. V and J are TRBV4-1 and TRBJ1-2, with D perhaps matching TRBD1 (5 bases). Germline CDR1 is MGHRA and CDR2 is YSYEKL. Deletions cut 0 bases from V and 4 bases from J, with 12 bases between. The CDR3 has 15 amino acids. The CDR3 region has the DNA TGCGCCAGCAGCCAAGATTGGCAGGGAATCTATGGCTACACCTTC. Translating gives CASSQDWQGIYGYTF.

J is TRBJ2-7 and V is TRBV4-3; 7 nucleotides match TRBD2. The CDR3 totals 18 residues. V was clipped by 0 bases and J by 0 bases; unmatched bases: 11. Per germline, CDR1 LGHNA and CDR2 YSLEER. The CDR3 coding sequence is TGCGCCAGCAGCCAAGACCGTGGCAGCGGGAAAAGCTCCTACGAGCAGTACTTC. As protein: CASSQDRGSGKSSYEQYF.

This clone came up once. The CDR3 is CAIRGSYNSPLHF. CDR3 coding DNA: TGTGCCATCAGAGGCTCCTATAATTCACCCCTCCACTTT. The rearrangement uses TRBV10-3 and TRBJ1-6; D ambiguous. CDR1 and CDR2 from the germline V gene are ENHRY and SYGVKD. CDR3 length: 13 residues. V lost 6 bases and J 0 bases, leaving 3 bases between the germline ends.

The rearrangement joins TRBV7-6 to TRBJ2-1; D might be TRBD1 (6 bases). CDR1 SGHVS and CDR2 FNYEAQ come from the germline V gene. V shed 0 bases and J shed 3 bases, with 12 bases lying between them. The CDR3 covers 16 residues. The CDR3, as DNA: TGTGCCAGCAGCTTAGCAGGTATCAGGGGCTACAATGAGCAGTTCTTC. It specifies CASSLAGIRGYNEQFF.

The rearrangement joins TRBV4-3 to TRBJ1-1; no clear D gene. CDR1 is LGHNA, CDR2 YSLEER, per germline. V lost 1 base and J 1 base, leaving 13 bases between the germline ends. This CDR3 has 16 residues. Written as DNA, the CDR3 is TGCGCCAGCAGCCAAGTCGTCACCAGAGGGAACACTGAAGCTTTCTTT. Translated, it gives CASSQVVTRGNTEAFF.

This clone was seen a few times. The V call is TRBV28, the J call TRBJ2-7, with D possibly matching TRBD1 (5 bases). Trimming removed 6 bases at V and 6 bases at J, with 21 bases between. Germline V gene data show CDR1 as MDHEN and CDR2 as SYDVKM. The CDR3 covers 15 residues. This CDR3 is CASRGSGRGYIEQYF. The CDR3 DNA is TGTGCCAGCAGAGGGTCAGGAAGGGGATATATCGAGCAGTACTTC.

This chain uses TRBV7-9 with TRBJ1-1; maybe TRBD1 (5 bases). The CDR3 spans 14 residues. Germline V gene data show CDR1 as SEHNR and CDR2 as FQNEAQ (reference sequence). The V and J ends lost 0 bases and 4 bases respectively, with 9 bases between them. The CDR3 nucleotides read TGTGCCAGCAGCTTAGCGTCCGGGGCCACTGAAGCTTTCTTT. Translation: CASSLASGATEAFF.

This clone was seen a single time. The V and J genes are TRBV6-5 and TRBJ1-5; D call uncertain. Germline values: CDR1 MNHEY, CDR2 SVGAGI. This CDR3 is 14 amino acids long. The V and J ends lost 0 bases and 6 bases respectively, with 9 bases between them. CDR3 region: CASSYSIMGQPQHF. The CDR3 DNA reads TGTGCCAGCAGTTACTCGATAATGGGTCAGCCCCAGCATTTT.

The chain is built from TRBV14 and TRBJ2-7; the match to TRBD2 covers 9 bases. The CDR3 has 15 residues. The germline CDR1 and CDR2 sequences are SGHDN and FVKESK. V shed 2 bases and J 0 bases; nucleotides not matched to a gene: 2. The CDR3 sequence is CASSQLAGVSYEQYF. CDR3 bases: TGTGCCAGCAGCCAATTAGCGGGAGTCTCCTACGAGCAGTACTTC.

The genes are TRBV9 and TRBJ2-7; D possibly corresponds to TRBD2 (5 bases). The CDR3 is 14 residues long. The germline CDR1 and CDR2 sequences are SGDLS and YYNGEE. The V end lost 2 bases, the J end lost 4 bases, and 13 bases lay between the germline ends. The CDR3 region is CASSVAATGYEQYF. The CDR3 nucleotides are TGTGCCAGCAGCGTGGCCGCTACGGGGTACGAGCAGTACTTC.

This chain uses TRBV7-9 with TRBJ2-1; D could derive from TRBD1 or TRBD2 (6 bases each). CDR1 is SEHNR and CDR2 is FQNEAQ in the germline V gene (reference sequence). The CDR3 spans 18 residues. V shed 3 bases and J shed 1 base, with 19 bases lying between them. In nucleotides, the CDR3 is TGTGCCAGCAGCTTCCCCGGGGGCGGGACTTCTTCCTACAATGAGCAGTTCTTC. It yields the protein CASSFPGGGTSSYNEQFF.